This T cell receptor beta chain derives from a study of shared clonotypes between healthy human individuals (dated by TCRdb to the early 2020s). General notes on the study: The cohort included a few men and a couple of women between 18 and 49 years of age. Per donor, three plates each were used for CD4 naive and CD4 memory, two for CD8 naive, and one for CD8 memory. Blood TCR repertoires of several healthy adults were deeply sequenced to estimate repertoire size and the extent of clonotype sharing between individuals. To increase sequencing depth and limit assay-specific biases, TCR repertoire library preparation and sequencing were carried out by different laboratories using diverse techniques. Between about 0.8 and 9 billion PBMCs per donor were obtained by leukapheresis. Study-wide conclusions, independent of this receptor: Incomplete sequencing was indicated by rarefaction of sorted-subset datasets, despite the large sequencing depth. Based on pairwise subsampling, the degree of clonotype sharing among donors was expected to be affected by sequencing depth. Only blood was sampled, and tissue TCR repertoires likely differ from those in blood. Naive subsets generally had larger estimated clonotype richness than memory subsets. Sharing across several donors was observed for around 5% of naive CD4, over 3% of naive CD8, 2% to 2.5% of memory CD4, and around 0.4% of memory CD8 clonotypes. The genetic and exposure-history diversity represented was limited by the small number of donors. Higher generation probabilities were observed for clonotypes shared by all four sorted-subset donors than for non-shared clonotypes.

Using the deep immunoSEQ assay, TCR CDR3 regions were amplified from genomic DNA by multiplex PCR. Extracted genomic DNA from each cell subset was spread evenly across all wells of several immunoSEQ 96-well plates, with each plate serving as a replicate. Each replicate PCR for sorted subsets received about 0.2 ug genomic DNA, equal to tens of thousands of T cell genomes. The purified libraries were quantified using a Qubit 3.0 fluorometer, sized with a Bioanalyzer 2100, and then quantified again using the KAPA Library Quantification kit. Each immunoSEQ 96-well plate was sequenced on its own single-read 150-cycle Illumina NextSeq 550 flow cell. Per the authors' processing: Because the immunoSEQ output included only junctional sequences and no quality scores, the filtering could not be the same as the filtering used for full-length reads. To assign V/J genes and CDR3, sequences were annotated against IMGT germline references using PyIR, a Python wrapper for IgBLAST v1.9. Reads were filtered out if the reads had weak V/J assignments (E-value above 1e-6), no CDR3, stop codons, out-of-frame junctions, or ambiguous translated residues. A V3J clonotype was defined by an identical inferred V gene, J gene, and CDR3 amino acid sequence. The percentage overlap between two repertoires was calculated by dividing the number of shared unique clonotypes by the size of the smaller repertoire. Repertoire richness was assessed with RTK rarefaction, the Chao1 estimator, and Recon v2.1 estimates of unobserved clonotypes. Generation probabilities for all TCRbeta clonotypes obtained by the gDNA method from a handful of donors were computed using OLGA. The immuneACCESS repertoire file appears here via TCRdb, limited to in-frame rearrangements. These files lack a portion of the clones; in checked studies, under half of the deficit traces to unresolved V genes, and the cause of the others is not known. V, J and clone size reflect that table, while D and trimming were determined from the DNA. This sample is represented by approximately 740,000 clones; 80% to 95% of them were singletons. The biggest ten clones account for less than 25% of the sample.

The CDR1 and CDR2 encoded by the germline V gene are SQVTM and ANQGSEA. The CDR3 holds 13 amino acids from the cysteine to the phenylalanine. Only CDR3 DNA remains: 39 bases, in frame from the first base. V sheds 2 bases and J sheds 4 bases, leaving 9 bases between their ends. CD8 naive samples consisted of CD45RO-negative cells that were positively selected for CCR7, yielding a CD45RA+CCR7+ population without TemRA cells. Healthy HIV-negative adults with no recently reported acute infections or vaccinations were included as donors. Every donor was a Caucasian adult living in Nashville, Tennessee, USA. Blood was obtained by leukapheresis, after which PBMCs were separated by Ficoll-Histopaque density gradient centrifugation and cryopreserved in liquid nitrogen vapor phase. Analytical flow cytometry was used to check the purity and quantity of each magnetically sorted T cell population. Genomic DNA was isolated from every sorted fraction and measured by UV absorbance on a Nanodrop 2000c.

As to this clone: Its antigen is still unknown. Base quality data are lacking; no much larger clone is found one base away.

Sequencing input: naive CD8+ T cells sorted from blood. Interpreted using the paper, the cell subset or site label stands for: CD45RA+CCR7+. This receptor was identified in a man aged 30-40 years in good health. The chain uses TRBV29-1 and TRBJ2-1, with no D gene named confidently. The CDR3 in this case is CSVEPEGYNEQFF. The DNA is TGCAGCGTTGAACCAGAAGGGTACAATGAGCAGTTCTTC.